This T cell receptor beta chain derives from a study of T cell repertoires in cytomegalovirus infection. On the study more broadly: Through public TCR beta signatures, both CMV infection and matching HLA type were indicated. Findings and limits, study-wide: Based on cumulative public TCR beta family frequency, carriers of CMV plus the relevant HLA were identified.

TCRdb analysed the reads with MiXCR anew, one entry per CDR3 protein. The sample shows a few hundred thousand distinct CDR3 sequences, 15% to 20% of them seen only once. This clonotype was seen a few times. No antigen is known for it. Sequencing was carried out using CD8+ T cells from PBMCs. The source is a human donor in good health (CMV status not recorded). Some clones in this sample may be carry-over from other donors' samples.

CDR3 amino acids: CASSRGRNEQFF. The CDR3 bases are TGTGCCAGCAGCAGAGGGAGGAATGAGCAGTTCTTC. The J gene is TRBJ2-1, the V gene TRBV5-6, with D possibly matching TRBD2 (6 bases). The V end was cut by 4 bases, the J end by 7 bases, with 9 bases between. Per the germline V gene, CDR1 is SGHDT and CDR2 is YYEEEE. The CDR3 length is 12 residues.